This TCR beta chain was recorded in a study of T-cell memory formation after mild COVID-19. Study-level background: Across donors, TCR clusters were largely donor specific. General study points: CD4+ bias marked clones expanding day 15 to 37, unlike balanced contracting clones. Some clones that responded turned up in pre-infection memory, which suggests that cross-reactive memory joined in.

This clonotype appeared many times. The antigen remains undetermined. The V segment lost 1 base and the J segment 6 bases; nucleotides outside the gene matches: 14. The CDR3 contains 18 residues. CDR1 SQVTM and CDR2 ANQGSEA come from the germline V gene. One entry per CDR3 protein, called by TCRdb with MiXCR from the 5' RACE reads. This sample carries approximately 300,000 distinct CDR3 sequences, approximately 20% of them seen once, and the ten largest clones take 20% to 25%. The TCR sequence derives from a young man who had mild COVID-19 (a few samples of this study predate the infection). Cell type and time point are not known. The sequenced sample consisted of PBMCs or a T cell subset sorted from them (not recorded which). The J gene is TRBJ2-3, the V gene TRBV29-1; 12 nucleotides line up with TRBD2. CDR3 DNA sequence: TGCAGCGTTGAAGCCCGCCAGGCTAGCGGGGGGGCCTGGGATACGCAGTATTTT. Translated: CSVEARQASGGAWDTQYF.